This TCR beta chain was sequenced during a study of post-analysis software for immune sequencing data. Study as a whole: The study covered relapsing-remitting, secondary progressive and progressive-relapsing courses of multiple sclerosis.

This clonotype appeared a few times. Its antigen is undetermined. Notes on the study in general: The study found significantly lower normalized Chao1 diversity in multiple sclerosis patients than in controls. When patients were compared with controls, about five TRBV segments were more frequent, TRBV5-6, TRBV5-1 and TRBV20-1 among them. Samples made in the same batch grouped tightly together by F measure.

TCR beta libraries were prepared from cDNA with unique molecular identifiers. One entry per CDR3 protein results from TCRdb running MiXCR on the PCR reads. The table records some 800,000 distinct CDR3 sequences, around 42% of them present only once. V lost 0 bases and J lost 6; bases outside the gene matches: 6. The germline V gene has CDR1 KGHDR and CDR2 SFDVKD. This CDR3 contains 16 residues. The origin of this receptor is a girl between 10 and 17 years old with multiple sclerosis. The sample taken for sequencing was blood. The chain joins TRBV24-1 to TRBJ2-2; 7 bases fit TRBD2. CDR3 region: CATSDLVGGSAGELFF. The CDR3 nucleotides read TGTGCCACCAGTGATTTGGTTGGCGGGAGTGCCGGGGAGCTGTTTTTT.